Shown below are 29 T cell receptor beta chains from a single sample sequenced in a study of blood T cell repertoires in COVID-19. The method was immunoSEQ multiplex PCR; TCRdb's version includes in-frame clones alone and lacks a portion of them. In the table there are approximately 200,000 clones, about nine tenths of which are singletons. Sample: PBMCs or T cells enriched from blood (not recorded which). The receptors were sampled from a man aged 30 to 39 in a cohort exposed to, infected with or recovered from COVID-19 (not recorded which).

V and J are TRBV28 and TRBJ2-7; 9 bases are a match to TRBD2. The J segment lost 4 bases and the V segment lost 6 bases, leaving 13 bases of the junction unmatched. This CDR3 comprises 16 residues. Germline CDR1 and CDR2: MDHEN and SYDVKM. The CDR3 region is CASSLYSGGSLYEQYF. For the CDR3, the DNA is TGTGCCAGCAGCCTCTATAGCGGGGGCTCCTTGTACGAGCAGTACTTC.

This chain uses TRBV27 with TRBJ1-1; weak D call: TRBD1 (6 bases). The germline V and J ends were trimmed by 1 base and 6 bases, with 18 bases remaining between them. The CDR3 is made up of 16 amino acids. Germline CDR1 reads MNHEY; CDR2 reads SMNVEV (reference sequence). The CDR3 DNA reads as TGTGCCAGCAGTTTATGGGTAGGGGGGGGTGTGGCTGAAGCTTTCTTT. Its protein product is CASSLWVGGGVAEAFF.

Only a few counts were recorded for this clone. The V and J genes are TRBV3-1 (or the pseudogene TRBV3-2) and TRBJ2-7, with a tentative D call TRBD1 (5 bases). Germline V gene sequence: CDR1 LGHDT, CDR2 YNNKEL (reference sequence). The CDR3 length is 17 residues. Trimming took 1 base from V and 3 from J, leaving 19 bases between them. CDR3 bases: TGTGCCAGCAGCCAAGTGGCAGGCAGGGCAAGTCTCTACGAGCAGTACTTC. Residues: CASSQVAGRASLYEQYF.

CDR3 in amino acids: CAAQVAAGLGEQYF. The CDR3 coding sequence is TGTGCCGCCCAGGTCGCCGCAGGGCTAGGCGAGCAGTACTTC. The rearrangement uses TRBV5-4 and TRBJ2-7; D is possibly TRBD1 (5 bases). V lost 10 bases to trimming and J lost 6 bases, with 23 bases between them. The CDR3 is 14 amino acids. Germline-derived CDR1 and CDR2 are SGHNT and YYREEE (reference sequence).

This clone was seen just once. The chain couples TRBV4-3 to TRBJ2-5, with a tentative D call TRBD2 (6 bases). There are 13 residues in the CDR3. The germline gives CDR1 LGHNA, CDR2 YSLEER. Trimming left V 1 base short and J 3 bases short, with 6 bases between. In nucleotides, the CDR3 is TGCGCCAGCAGCCAAGGGGGGGAAGAGACCCAGTACTTC. Its translation is CASSQGGEETQYF.

The chain recombines TRBV13 with TRBJ2-1; TRBD2 agrees at 14 bases. The CDR3 extends over 19 amino acids. V dropped 5 bases and J dropped 4; count of bases not matched to a gene: 13. The germline V gene has CDR1 PRHDT and CDR2 FYEKMQ (reference sequence). CDR3 loop: CASSLYKRTSGRSYNEQFF. The CDR3 nucleotides are TGTGCCAGCAGCCTATACAAACGGACTAGCGGGAGGTCATACAATGAGCAGTTCTTC.

This rearrangement joins TRBV6-5 to TRBJ2-7, with unresolved D. The germline V and J ends were trimmed by 8 bases and 0 bases, with 14 bases remaining between them. The CDR3 is made up of 14 amino acids. Germline CDR1 reads MNHEY; CDR2 reads SVGAGI. The CDR3 loop reads CASGSYSNSYEQYF. The DNA for the CDR3 is TGTGCCAGCGGGTCTTACAGTAACTCCTACGAGCAGTACTTC.

V usage is TRBV27 and J usage is TRBJ1-6, with D possibly being TRBD1 (5 bases). Germline V gene lookup returns CDR1 MNHEY and CDR2 SMNVEV (reference sequence). The CDR3 extends over 17 amino acids. The V end was cut by 6 bases, the J end by 4 bases, with 19 bases between. As DNA, the CDR3 is TGTGCCAGCAGATGGGACGGGCGGGGGGTATATAATTCACCCCTCCACTTT. It encodes CASRWDGRGVYNSPLHF.

The chain uses TRBV25-1 and TRBJ1-6; 10 nucleotides align to TRBD1. The CDR3 runs 16 residues. Germline V CDR1 and CDR2: MGHDK, SYGVNS. Unmatched junction bases numbered 7, after V lost 3 bases and J lost 8 bases. In DNA form, the CDR3 reads TGTGCCAGCAGTGAGTTTGGGACAGGGGAGGATTCACCCCTCCACTTT. As protein: CASSEFGTGEDSPLHF.

DNA of the CDR3: TGTGCCAGCAGACCCGACCGGGACAGGGGCTCCTACGAGCAGTACTTC. The encoded protein is CASRPDRDRGSYEQYF. The rearrangement links TRBV27 to TRBJ2-7, with 10 bases identical to TRBD1. The CDR3 is made up of 16 amino acids. Trimming removed 6 bases from V and 0 bases from J; junction bases left unmatched: 8. Germline loops: CDR1 MNHEY, CDR2 SMNVEV (reference sequence).

DNA of the CDR3: TGTGCCAGCACTACACAGTACAATGAGCAGTTCTTC. It yields the protein CASTTQYNEQFF. The V and J genes are TRBV12-3 or TRBV12-4 and TRBJ2-1; D remains ambiguous. The CDR3 spans 12 residues. Trimming removed 7 bases from V and 4 bases from J, with 8 bases in between.

This sequence joins TRBV5-1 and TRBJ1-3; 9 bases fit TRBD1. V shed 0 bases, J shed 0 bases, and the junction held 4 bases outside the gene matches. The CDR3 is 17 amino acids. Germline CDR1 is SGHRS and CDR2 is YFSETQ. The CDR3, as DNA: TGCGCCAGCAGCTTGGCCCGGACAGGGGTCTCTGGAAACACCATATATTTT. Amino acid sequence: CASSLARTGVSGNTIYF.

V gene TRBV6-2 or TRBV6-3 combines with J gene TRBJ2-1, with TRBD2 as a possible D gene (6 bases). The CDR3 contains 15 residues. V lost 2 bases and J lost 8, with 16 bases in between. Germline V CDR1 and CDR2: MNHEY, SVGEGT. This CDR3 is CASSYNSGSRDEQFF. In DNA form, the CDR3 reads TGTGCCAGCAGTTACAATTCCGGGAGTAGGGATGAGCAGTTCTTC.

V gene TRBV5-1 combines with J gene TRBJ1-2; 8 positions agree with TRBD1. Germline values: CDR1 SGHRS, CDR2 YFSETQ. With 4 bases clipped from V and 4 bases from J, the junction kept 6 bases outside the gene matches. The CDR3 is 14 amino acids. CDR3: CASSLRTGSYGYTF. The CDR3 bases are TGCGCCAGCAGCCTCCGGACAGGGAGCTATGGCTACACCTTC.

CDR3 coding DNA: TGTGCCAGCTGGAGGGCTAGCACAGATACGCAGTATTTT. Protein sequence: CASWRASTDTQYF. This sequence joins TRBV27 and TRBJ2-3; D is perhaps TRBD2 (6 bases). The CDR3 loop spans 13 amino acids. Trimming removed 8 bases at V and 0 bases at J, with 9 bases between. Germline loops: CDR1 MNHEY, CDR2 SMNVEV (reference sequence).

CDR3 protein: CASKTGTSQNIQYF. CDR3 nucleotide sequence: TGTGCCAGTAAAACCGGGACTAGCCAAAACATTCAGTACTTC. The rearrangement links TRBV28 to TRBJ2-4; 9 bases agree with TRBD2. V lost 9 bases and J lost 5; bases outside the gene matches: 8. CDR1 and CDR2 from the germline V gene are MDHEN and SYDVKM. The CDR3 has 14 amino acids.

The chain couples TRBV9 to TRBJ2-3; 9 bases line up with TRBD2. Germline V gene sequence: CDR1 SGDLS, CDR2 YYNGEE. CDR3 length: 19 residues. Losses at the gene ends were 4 bases for V and 2 bases for J; bases not matched to a gene: 17. The CDR3 DNA reads as TGTGCCAGCAGCCCTAGAATCGGCGGGAGGGCCGAGTTCACAGATACGCAGTATTTT. It translates to CASSPRIGGRAEFTDTQYF.

The CDR3: CASSPGIWGQRNEKLFF. The CDR3 bases are TGTGCCAGCAGCCCTGGAATCTGGGGACAGCGAAATGAAAAACTGTTTTTT. This sequence joins TRBV14 and TRBJ1-4; TRBD1 aligns across 7 bases. CDR1 is SGHDN and CDR2 is FVKESK in the germline V gene. Unmatched junction bases numbered 13, after V lost 4 bases and J lost 5 bases. The CDR3 length is 17 residues.

The chain carries TRBV7-2 and TRBJ1-5, with no clear D. CDR3 length equals 16 residues. With 1 base removed from V and 2 bases from J, the gap between germline ends came to 12 bases. The germline V gene has CDR1 SGHTA and CDR2 FQGNSA. The CDR3 protein is CASSLVGEPGNQPQHF. For the CDR3, the DNA is TGTGCCAGCAGCTTAGTGGGAGAACCGGGCAATCAGCCCCAGCATTTT.

The rearrangement joins TRBV27 to TRBJ1-2; a weak D match, TRBD1 (5 bases). Per the germline V gene, CDR1 is MNHEY and CDR2 is SMNVEV (reference sequence). The length of the CDR3 is 15 residues. Trimming pared 4 bases from V and 2 bases from J, leaving 14 bases between. The CDR3 nucleotides are TGTGCCAGCAGTTCCCTCTCCACAGGAAACTATGGCTACACCTTC. Translated, it gives CASSSLSTGNYGYTF.

This clone has only one observation. This CDR3 is CASSSGAGGPGSTDTQYF. CDR3 DNA: TGTGCCAGCAGCAGCGGGGCGGGAGGGCCCGGGAGTACAGATACGCAGTATTTT. This sequence joins TRBV7-9 and TRBJ2-3; 9 bases are a match to TRBD2. The CDR3 runs to 18 residues. J gave up 3 bases and V 5 bases, and 15 bases lay outside the gene matches. The germline gives CDR1 SEHNR, CDR2 FQNEAQ (reference sequence).

This chain joins TRBV3-1 (or the pseudogene TRBV3-2) and TRBJ1-6; 7 nucleotides match TRBD1. The germline V gene encodes CDR1 LGHDT and CDR2 YNNKEL (reference sequence). The trim removed 3 bases at V and 7 bases at J, leaving 3 bases unmatched. This CDR3 is built from 14 residues. CDR3 sequence (DNA): TGTGCCAGCAGCCAGACAGGGCAGAATTCACCCCTCCACTTT. Translating gives CASSQTGQNSPLHF.

This chain uses TRBV7-8 with TRBJ2-7; 8 bases map to TRBD2. In germline, CDR1 is SGHVS, CDR2 FQNEAQ. The CDR3 runs 14 residues. Losses at the gene ends were 0 bases for V and 2 bases for J; bases not matched to a gene: 0. The CDR3 sequence: CASSLASGTYEQYF. The CDR3 nucleotides are TGTGCCAGCAGCTTAGCTAGCGGGACCTACGAGCAGTACTTC.

The chain recombines TRBV24-1 with TRBJ1-2, with no clear D. Germline CDR1 and CDR2: KGHDR and SFDVKD. CDR3 length equals 15 residues. V was trimmed by 2 bases and J by 4 bases, leaving 13 bases between them. CDR3 DNA: TGTGCCACCAGTGATTCCGGTCCTCCCCCCTATGGCTACACCTTC. Translated, it gives CATSDSGPPPYGYTF.

The rearrangement joins TRBV9 to TRBJ2-7; TRBD2 matches 8 bases. The CDR3 consists of 16 residues. V lost 4 bases, J lost 1 base, and 10 bases stayed unmatched. Germline CDR1 is SGDLS and CDR2 is YYNGEE. The CDR3 reads CASSRIGAGGSYEQYF. For the CDR3, the DNA is TGTGCCAGCAGCCGCATAGGGGCGGGAGGATCCTACGAGCAGTACTTC. Full variable domain (outside the CDR3, taken from reference TRBV9 and TRBJ2-7): DSGVTQTPKHLITATGQRVTLRCSPRSGDLSVYWYQQSLDQGLQFLIQYYNGEERAKGNILERFSAQQFPDLHSELNLSSLELGDSALYFCASSRIGAGGSYEQYFGPGTRLTVT.

The V gene is TRBV5-1, the J gene TRBJ2-5, with TRBD2 matching over 9 bases. This CDR3 has 15 amino acids. V shed 4 bases and J 3 bases; nucleotides not matched to a gene: 7. Germline CDR1 and CDR2: SGHRS and YFSETQ. The CDR3 loop reads CASSPPIAGEETQYF. DNA of the CDR3: TGCGCCAGCAGCCCTCCCATAGCGGGAGAAGAGACCCAGTACTTC.

This chain connects TRBV5-4 to TRBJ2-1; tentative D call: TRBD1 (6 bases). The CDR3 spans 15 residues. CDR1 SGHNT and CDR2 YYREEE come from the germline V gene (reference sequence). Trimming pared 0 bases from V and 1 base from J, leaving 8 bases between. The CDR3 DNA is TGTGCCAGCAGCTTGGGGGGGCTGTCCTACAATGAGCAGTTCTTC. It specifies CASSLGGLSYNEQFF.

This clone appeared many times. V gene TRBV6-2 or TRBV6-3 combines with J gene TRBJ1-5; weak D call: TRBD1 (5 bases). The V gene lost 5 bases and the J gene lost 6 bases, with 11 bases spanning the gap. The CDR3 extends over 13 amino acids. The germline gives CDR1 MNHEY, CDR2 SVGEGT. CDR3 bases: TGTGCCAGCAGTCAGTTCGGGGGTCAGCCCCAGCATTTT. As protein: CASSQFGGQPQHF.

A single count supports this clone. The chain couples TRBV4-3 to TRBJ2-7; a weak D match, TRBD1 (6 bases). Germline V gives CDR1 LGHNA, CDR2 YSLEER. This CDR3 contains 14 residues. V lost 5 bases and J lost 3, with 14 bases in between. The CDR3 DNA is TGCGCCAGCAGCGCCCAAGGCAGGGGCTACGAGCAGTACTTC. Amino acid sequence: CASSAQGRGYEQYF.